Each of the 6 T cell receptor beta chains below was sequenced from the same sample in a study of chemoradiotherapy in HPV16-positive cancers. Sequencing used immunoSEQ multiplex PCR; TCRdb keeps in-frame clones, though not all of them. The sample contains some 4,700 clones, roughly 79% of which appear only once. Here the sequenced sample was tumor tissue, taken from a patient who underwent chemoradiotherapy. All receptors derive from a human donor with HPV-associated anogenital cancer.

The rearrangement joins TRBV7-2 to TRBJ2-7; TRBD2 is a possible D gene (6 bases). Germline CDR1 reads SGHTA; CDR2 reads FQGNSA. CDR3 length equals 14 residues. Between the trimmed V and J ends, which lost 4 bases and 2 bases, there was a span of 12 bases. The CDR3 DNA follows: TGTGCCAGCAGCTCCGGGACTGGAGCCTACGAGCAGTACTTC. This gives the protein CASSSGTGAYEQYF.

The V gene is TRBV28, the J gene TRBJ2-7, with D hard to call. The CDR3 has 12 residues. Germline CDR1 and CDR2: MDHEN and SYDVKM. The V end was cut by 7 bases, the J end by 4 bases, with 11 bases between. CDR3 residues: CASTYGGYEQYF. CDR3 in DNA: TGTGCCAGCACCTACGGTGGGTACGAGCAGTACTTC.

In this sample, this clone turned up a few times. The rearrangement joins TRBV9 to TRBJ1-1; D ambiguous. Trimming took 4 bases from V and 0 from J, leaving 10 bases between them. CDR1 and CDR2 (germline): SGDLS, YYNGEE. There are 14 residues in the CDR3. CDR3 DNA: TGTGCCAGCAGCCTATCTCACATGAACACTGAAGCTTTCTTT. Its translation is CASSLSHMNTEAFF.

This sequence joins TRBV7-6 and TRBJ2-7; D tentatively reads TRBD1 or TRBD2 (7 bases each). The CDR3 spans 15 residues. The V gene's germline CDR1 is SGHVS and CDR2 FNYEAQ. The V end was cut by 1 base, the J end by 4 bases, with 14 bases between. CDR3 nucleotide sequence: TGTGCCAGCAGCTTAGGAGGCCAGGGGGGGTACGAGCAGTACTTC. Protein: CASSLGGQGGYEQYF.

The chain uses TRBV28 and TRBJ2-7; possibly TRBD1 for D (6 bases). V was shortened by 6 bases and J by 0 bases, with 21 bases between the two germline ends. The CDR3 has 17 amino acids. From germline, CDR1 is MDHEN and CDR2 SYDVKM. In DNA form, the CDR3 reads TGTGCCAGCAGCTACCCCCCGCCGGGACAAAGCTCCTACGAGCAGTACTTC. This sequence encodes CASSYPPPGQSSYEQYF.

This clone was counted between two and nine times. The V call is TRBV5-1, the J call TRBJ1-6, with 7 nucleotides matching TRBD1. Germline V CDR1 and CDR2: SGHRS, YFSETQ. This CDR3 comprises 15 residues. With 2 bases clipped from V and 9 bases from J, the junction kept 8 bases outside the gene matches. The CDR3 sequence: CASSFAGGIGSPLHF. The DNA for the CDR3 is TGCGCCAGCAGCTTCGCAGGGGGTATTGGTTCACCCCTCCACTTT. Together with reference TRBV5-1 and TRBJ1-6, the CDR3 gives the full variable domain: KAGVTQTPRYLIKTRGQQVTLSCSPISGHRSVSWYQQTPGQGLQFLFEYFSETQRNKGNFPGRFSGRQFSNSRSEMNVSTLELGDSALYLCASSFAGGIGSPLHFGNGTRLTVT.